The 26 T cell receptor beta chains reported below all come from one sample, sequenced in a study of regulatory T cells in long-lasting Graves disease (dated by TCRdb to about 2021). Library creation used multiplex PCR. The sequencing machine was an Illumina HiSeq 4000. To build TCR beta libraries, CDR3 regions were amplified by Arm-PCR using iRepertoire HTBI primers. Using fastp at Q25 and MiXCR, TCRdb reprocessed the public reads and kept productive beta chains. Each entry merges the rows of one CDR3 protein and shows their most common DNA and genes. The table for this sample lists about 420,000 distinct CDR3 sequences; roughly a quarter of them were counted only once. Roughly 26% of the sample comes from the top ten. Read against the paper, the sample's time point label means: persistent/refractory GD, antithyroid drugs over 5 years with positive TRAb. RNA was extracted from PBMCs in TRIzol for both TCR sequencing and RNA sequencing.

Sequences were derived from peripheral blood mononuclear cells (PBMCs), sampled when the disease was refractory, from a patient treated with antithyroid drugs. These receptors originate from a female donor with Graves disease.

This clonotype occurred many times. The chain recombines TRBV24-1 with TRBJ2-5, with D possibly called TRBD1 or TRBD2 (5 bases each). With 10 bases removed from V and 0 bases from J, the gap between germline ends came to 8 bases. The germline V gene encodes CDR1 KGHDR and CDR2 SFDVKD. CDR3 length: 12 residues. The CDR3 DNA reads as TGTGCCACGAGGGGCAACCAAGAGACCCAGTACTTC. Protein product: CATRGNQETQYF.

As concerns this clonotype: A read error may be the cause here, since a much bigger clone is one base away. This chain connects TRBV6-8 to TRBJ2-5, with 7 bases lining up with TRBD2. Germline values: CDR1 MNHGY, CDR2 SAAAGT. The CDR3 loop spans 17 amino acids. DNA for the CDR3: TGTGCCAGCAGTCCGTTGGGGGGGAGCATGGGCCAAGAGGCCCAGTACTTC. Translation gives CASSPLGGSMGQEAQYF.

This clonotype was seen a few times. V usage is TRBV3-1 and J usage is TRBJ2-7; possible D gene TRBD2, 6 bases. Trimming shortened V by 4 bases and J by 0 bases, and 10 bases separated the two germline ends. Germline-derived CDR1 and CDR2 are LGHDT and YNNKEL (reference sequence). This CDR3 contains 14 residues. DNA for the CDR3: TGTGCCAGCAGCCTCCGGGGGAACTCCTACGAGCAGTACTTC. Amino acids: CASSLRGNSYEQYF.

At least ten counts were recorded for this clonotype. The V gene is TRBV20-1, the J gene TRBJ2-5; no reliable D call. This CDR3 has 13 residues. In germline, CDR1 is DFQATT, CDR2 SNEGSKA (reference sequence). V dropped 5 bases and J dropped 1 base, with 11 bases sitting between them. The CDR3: CSAQSYGQETQYF. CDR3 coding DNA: TGCAGTGCTCAATCTTATGGCCAAGAGACCCAGTACTTC.

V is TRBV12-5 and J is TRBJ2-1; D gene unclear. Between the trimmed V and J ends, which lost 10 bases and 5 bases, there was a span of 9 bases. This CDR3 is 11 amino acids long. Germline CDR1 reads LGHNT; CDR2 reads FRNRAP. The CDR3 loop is CATGTNNEQFF. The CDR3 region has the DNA TGTGCTACCGGTACAAACAATGAGCAGTTCTTC.

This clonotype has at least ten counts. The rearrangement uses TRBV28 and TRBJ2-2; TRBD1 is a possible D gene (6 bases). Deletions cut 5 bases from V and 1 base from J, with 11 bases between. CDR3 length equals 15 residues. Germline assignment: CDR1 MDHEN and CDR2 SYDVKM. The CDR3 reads CASSGQRRNTGELFF. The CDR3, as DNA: TGTGCCAGCAGTGGACAGAGACGGAACACCGGGGAGCTGTTTTTT.

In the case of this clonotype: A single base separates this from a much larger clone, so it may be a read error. CDR3 DNA: TGTGCCAGCAGTTTACCGGAGGAATACACTGAAGCTTTCTTT. Its protein product is CASSLPEEYTEAFF. The genes are TRBV28 and TRBJ1-1; unclear D gene. The V gene lost 2 bases and the J gene lost 3 bases, with 10 bases spanning the gap. The CDR3 is 14 amino acids. Germline V lookup: CDR1 MDHEN, CDR2 SYDVKM.

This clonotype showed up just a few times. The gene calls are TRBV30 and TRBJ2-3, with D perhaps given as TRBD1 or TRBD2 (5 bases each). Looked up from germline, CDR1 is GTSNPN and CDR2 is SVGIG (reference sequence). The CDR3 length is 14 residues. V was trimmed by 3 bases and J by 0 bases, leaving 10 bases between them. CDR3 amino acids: CAWSWGKSTDTQYF. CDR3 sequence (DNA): TGTGCCTGGAGCTGGGGGAAAAGCACAGATACGCAGTATTTT. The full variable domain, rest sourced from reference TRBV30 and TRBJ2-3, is SQTIHQWPATLVQPVGSPLSLECTVEGTSNPNLYWYRQAAGRGLQLLFYSVGIGQISSEVPQNLSASRPQDRQFILSSKKLLLSDSGFYLCAWSWGKSTDTQYFGPGTRLTVL.

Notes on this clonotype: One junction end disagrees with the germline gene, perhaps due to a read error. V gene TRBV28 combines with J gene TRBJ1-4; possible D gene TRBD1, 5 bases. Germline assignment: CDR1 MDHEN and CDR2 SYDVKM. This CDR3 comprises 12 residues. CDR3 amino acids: CASSLLGEKLSF. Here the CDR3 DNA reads TGTGCCAGCAGTTTATTAGGGGAAAAACTGTCTTTT. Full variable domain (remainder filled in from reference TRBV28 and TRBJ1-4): DVKVTQSSRYLVKRTGEKVFLECVQDMDHENMFWYRQDPGLGLRLIYFSYDVKMKEKGDIPEGYSVSREKKERFSLILESASTNQTSMYLCASSLLGEKLSFGSGTQLSVL.

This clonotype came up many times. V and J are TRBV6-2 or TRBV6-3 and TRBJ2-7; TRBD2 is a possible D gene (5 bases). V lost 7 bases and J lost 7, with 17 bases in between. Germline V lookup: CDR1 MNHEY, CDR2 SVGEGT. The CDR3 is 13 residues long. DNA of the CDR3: TGTGCCAGCACCTCGACGGGGTCGCGGGAGCAGTACTTC. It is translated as CASTSTGSREQYF.

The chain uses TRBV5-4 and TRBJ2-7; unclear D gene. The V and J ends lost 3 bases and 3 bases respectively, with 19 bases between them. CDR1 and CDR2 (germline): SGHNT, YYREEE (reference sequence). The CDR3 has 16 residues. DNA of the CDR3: TGTGCCAGCAGCTCCCTACCTTGGGCCATAAACTACGAGCAGTACTTC. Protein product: CASSSLPWAINYEQYF.

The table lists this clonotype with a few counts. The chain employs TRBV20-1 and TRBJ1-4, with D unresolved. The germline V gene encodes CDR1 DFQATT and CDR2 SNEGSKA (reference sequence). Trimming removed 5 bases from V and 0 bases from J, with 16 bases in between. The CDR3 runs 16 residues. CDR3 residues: CSASIPETSTNEKLFF. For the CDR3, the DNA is TGCAGTGCTTCCATCCCCGAAACCTCAACTAATGAAAAACTGTTTTTT.

Here the CDR3 DNA reads TGCAGTGCGGAAGGGGACATCTTGGATGAGACCCAGTACTTC. Translation: CSAEGDILDETQYF. The chain employs TRBV20-1 and TRBJ2-5, with D maybe TRBD1 (6 bases). With 6 bases removed from V and 5 bases from J, the gap between germline ends came to 19 bases. The length of the CDR3 is 14 residues. Looked up from germline, CDR1 is DFQATT and CDR2 is SNEGSKA (reference sequence).

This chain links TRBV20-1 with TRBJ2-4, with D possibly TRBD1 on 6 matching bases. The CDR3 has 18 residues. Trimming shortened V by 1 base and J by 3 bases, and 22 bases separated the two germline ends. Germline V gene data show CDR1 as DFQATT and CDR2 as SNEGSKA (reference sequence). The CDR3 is CSARGLILGEGDKNIQYF. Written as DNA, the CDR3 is TGCAGTGCTAGAGGGTTGATACTAGGTGAGGGGGACAAAAACATTCAGTACTTC.

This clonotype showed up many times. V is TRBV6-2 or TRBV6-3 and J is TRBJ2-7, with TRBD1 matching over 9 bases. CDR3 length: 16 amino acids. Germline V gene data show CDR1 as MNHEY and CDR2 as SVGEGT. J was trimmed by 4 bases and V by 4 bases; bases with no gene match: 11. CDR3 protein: CASSSKPGQGGYEQYF. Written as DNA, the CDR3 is TGTGCCAGCAGTTCCAAACCGGGACAGGGCGGATACGAGCAGTACTTC.

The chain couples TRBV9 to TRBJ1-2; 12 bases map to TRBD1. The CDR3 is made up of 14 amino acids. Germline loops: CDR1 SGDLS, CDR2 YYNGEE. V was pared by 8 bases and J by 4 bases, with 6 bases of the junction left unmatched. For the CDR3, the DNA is TGTGCCAGTAGAGGGGGACAGGGGGCCTATGGCTACACCTTC. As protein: CASRGGQGAYGYTF.

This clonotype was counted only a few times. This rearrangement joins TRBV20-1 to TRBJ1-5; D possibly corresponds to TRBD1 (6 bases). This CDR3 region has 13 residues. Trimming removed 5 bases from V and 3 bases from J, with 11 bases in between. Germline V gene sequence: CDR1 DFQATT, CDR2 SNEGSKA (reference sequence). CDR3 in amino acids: CSAYRVDNQPQHF. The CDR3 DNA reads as TGCAGTGCTTACAGGGTGGACAATCAGCCCCAGCATTTT.

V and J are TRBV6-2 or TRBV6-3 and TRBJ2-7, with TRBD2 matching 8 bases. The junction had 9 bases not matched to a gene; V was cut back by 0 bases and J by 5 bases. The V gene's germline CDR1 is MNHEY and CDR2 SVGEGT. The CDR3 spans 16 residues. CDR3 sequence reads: CASSYSAVAGGHEQYF. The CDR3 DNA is TGTGCCAGCAGTTACTCGGCTGTCGCGGGAGGTCACGAGCAGTACTTC.

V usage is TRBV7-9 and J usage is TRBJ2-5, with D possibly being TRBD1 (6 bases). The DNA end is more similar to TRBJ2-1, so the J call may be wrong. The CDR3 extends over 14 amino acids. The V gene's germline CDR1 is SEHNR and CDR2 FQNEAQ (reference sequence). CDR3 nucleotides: TGTGCCAGCAGCCATCAGGGGAGCAGCAATGAGCAGTTCTTC. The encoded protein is CASSHQGSSNEQFF.

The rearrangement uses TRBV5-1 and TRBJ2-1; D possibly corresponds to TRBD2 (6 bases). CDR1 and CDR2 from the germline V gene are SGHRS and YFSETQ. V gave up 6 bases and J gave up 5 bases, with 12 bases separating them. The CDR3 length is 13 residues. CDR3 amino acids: CASNRERNNEQFF. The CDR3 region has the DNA TGCGCCAGCAACCGGGAGAGAAACAATGAGCAGTTCTTC.

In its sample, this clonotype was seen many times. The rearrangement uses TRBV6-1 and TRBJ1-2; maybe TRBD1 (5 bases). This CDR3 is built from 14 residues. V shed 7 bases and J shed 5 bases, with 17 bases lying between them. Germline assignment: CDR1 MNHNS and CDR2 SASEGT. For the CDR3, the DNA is TGTGCCAGCACGTCCCCCGGGGGGAAGTATGGCTACACCTTC. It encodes CASTSPGGKYGYTF.

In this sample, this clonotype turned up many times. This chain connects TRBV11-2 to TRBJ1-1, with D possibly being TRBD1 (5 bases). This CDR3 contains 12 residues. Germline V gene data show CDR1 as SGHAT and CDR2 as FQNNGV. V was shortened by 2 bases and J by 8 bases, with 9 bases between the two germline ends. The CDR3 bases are TGTGCCAGCAGCTTATCTGGGGGGGAAGCTTTCTTT. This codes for CASSLSGGEAFF.

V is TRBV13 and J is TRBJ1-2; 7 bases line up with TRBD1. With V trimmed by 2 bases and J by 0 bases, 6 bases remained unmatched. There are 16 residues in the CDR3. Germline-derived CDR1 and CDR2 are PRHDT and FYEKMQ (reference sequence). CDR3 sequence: CASSLWSGTANYGYTF. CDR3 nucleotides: TGTGCCAGCAGCTTATGGTCCGGGACAGCTAACTATGGCTACACCTTC.

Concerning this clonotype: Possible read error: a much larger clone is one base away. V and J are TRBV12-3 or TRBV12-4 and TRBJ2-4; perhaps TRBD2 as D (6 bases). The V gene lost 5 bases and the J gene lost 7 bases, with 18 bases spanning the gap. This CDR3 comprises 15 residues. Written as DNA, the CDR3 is TGTGCCAGCAGTCTTCGCGCGGCGGGACCGAACATTCAGTACTTC. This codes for CASSLRAAGPNIQYF.

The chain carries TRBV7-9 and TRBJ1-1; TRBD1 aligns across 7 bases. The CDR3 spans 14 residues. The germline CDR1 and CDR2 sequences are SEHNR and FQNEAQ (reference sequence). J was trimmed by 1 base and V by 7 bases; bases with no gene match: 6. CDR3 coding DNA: TGTGCCAGCACGACAGGGCCGACGAACACTGAAGCTTTCTTT. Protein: CASTTGPTNTEAFF.

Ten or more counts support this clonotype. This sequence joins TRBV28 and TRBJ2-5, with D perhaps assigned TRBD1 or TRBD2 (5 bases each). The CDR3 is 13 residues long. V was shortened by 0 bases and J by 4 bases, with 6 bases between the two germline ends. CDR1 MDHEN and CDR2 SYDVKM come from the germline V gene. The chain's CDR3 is CASSLWRGETQYF. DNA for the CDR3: TGTGCCAGCAGTTTATGGAGGGGAGAGACCCAGTACTTC.